The 23 T cell receptor beta chains below all came from one sample that was sequenced in a study of blood T cells in healthy people across ages. Together with a sample-barcoded 5' primer, a J-beta primer mix was included in a second PCR lasting about 6 to 12 cycles. One entry per CDR3 protein, called by TCRdb with MiXCR from the 5' RACE reads. The repertoire consists of approximately 320,000 distinct CDR3 sequences, with 25% to 30% occurring once and the leading ten covering roughly 30%. The sequenced material came from blood. Receptors originate from a woman in her seventies in good health.

The CDR3 here is CSARAGTGGWEQYF. CDR3 sequence (DNA): TGCAGTGCTAGAGCCGGGACAGGGGGATGGGAGCAGTACTTC. The chain carries TRBV20-1 and TRBJ2-7, with TRBD1 identical over 11 bases. Germline assignment: CDR1 DFQATT and CDR2 SNEGSKA (reference sequence). V lost 1 base to trimming and J lost 7 bases; unmatched junction nucleotides: 6. The CDR3 has 14 amino acids.

Of note for this clonotype: At one end, the junction sequence differs from germline, possibly due to a read error. V gene TRBV28 combines with J gene TRBJ2-2; TRBD2 matches 10 bases. The CDR3 totals 15 residues. Germline V gives CDR1 MDHEN, CDR2 SYDVKM. CDR3 DNA sequence: TGTGCCAGCAGTGCTAGCGGGAGTCTGACCGGGGAGCTGTTTTTC. Translating gives CASSASGSLTGELFF.

The chain is built from TRBV7-2 and TRBJ2-1, with a possible D match to TRBD2 (6 bases). Germline assignment: CDR1 SGHTA and CDR2 FQGNSA. The CDR3 loop spans 15 amino acids. V lost 5 bases, J lost 3 bases, and 14 bases lay in between. The CDR3 loop reads CASSPTSQGYNEQFF. In nucleotides, the CDR3 is TGTGCCAGCAGCCCTACTAGCCAGGGCTACAATGAGCAGTTCTTC.

This clonotype was seen a few times. The CDR3 region is CASSVGTSRASEAFF. CDR3 bases: TGTGCCAGCAGTGTGGGGACTTCTAGAGCTTCTGAAGCTTTCTTT. V and J are TRBV25-1 and TRBJ1-1; weak D call: TRBD1 (5 bases). V was trimmed by 4 bases and J by 6 bases, leaving 18 bases between them. There are 15 residues in the CDR3. Germline V gene data show CDR1 as MGHDK and CDR2 as SYGVNS.

The sample holds a few counts of this clonotype. The gene calls are TRBV9 and TRBJ2-7, with a possible D match to TRBD1 (6 bases). In germline, CDR1 is SGDLS, CDR2 YYNGEE. The V end lost 4 bases, the J end lost 0 bases, and 20 bases lay between the germline ends. The CDR3 totals 17 residues. CDR3 residues: CASSPSPRTASSYEQYF. CDR3 nucleotide sequence: TGTGCCAGCAGCCCTTCCCCGAGGACAGCTAGCTCCTACGAGCAGTACTTC.

The gene calls are TRBV7-2 and TRBJ2-3; the D is unclear. V was clipped by 0 bases and J by 0 bases, with 4 bases between them. The germline CDR1 and CDR2 sequences are SGHTA and FQGNSA. The CDR3 length is 14 residues. Here the CDR3 DNA reads TGTGCCAGCAGCTTAGCATGGAGCACAGATACGCAGTATTTT. Amino acids: CASSLAWSTDTQYF.

This clonotype was seen more than once but under ten times. The gene calls are TRBV12-5 and TRBJ1-6; D uncertain. The length of the CDR3 is 15 residues. CDR1 and CDR2 (germline): LGHNT, FRNRAP. Trimming pared 6 bases from V and 0 bases from J, leaving 9 bases between. Here the CDR3 DNA reads TGTGCTAGTGGCCTCATGAGCTCCTATAATTCACCCCTCCACTTT. Amino acids: CASGLMSSYNSPLHF.

This clonotype has a handful of counts. The CDR3 bases are TGCAGCGTTTTCACTGGAAACACCATATATTTT. Encoded protein: CSVFTGNTIYF. The chain employs TRBV29-1 and TRBJ1-3, with D uncertain. The CDR3 sequence is 11 residues long. Trimming left V 5 bases short and J 2 bases short, with 4 bases between. Germline assignment: CDR1 SQVTM and CDR2 ANQGSEA.

The V and J genes are TRBV10-3 and TRBJ1-3; D gene uncertain. This CDR3 contains 13 residues. CDR1 is ENHRY, CDR2 SYGVKD, per germline. Trimming removed 5 bases from V and 0 bases from J, with 5 bases in between. In nucleotides, the CDR3 is TGTGCCATCAGTACAAACTCTGGAAACACCATATATTTT. As protein: CAISTNSGNTIYF.

This sequence joins TRBV20-1 and TRBJ1-2; the match to TRBD1 covers 11 bases. The germline gives CDR1 DFQATT, CDR2 SNEGSKA (reference sequence). CDR3 length: 14 residues. After removal of 6 bases from V and 4 bases from J, the junction contained 7 bases not matched to a gene. This CDR3 reads CSAHWDRGSYGYTF. The CDR3, as DNA: TGCAGTGCCCATTGGGACAGGGGGTCCTATGGCTACACCTTC.

The chain links TRBV9 to TRBJ2-1, with a weak D call TRBD2 (6 bases). Germline CDR1 reads SGDLS; CDR2 reads YYNGEE. The CDR3 has 14 residues. V was clipped by 4 bases and J by 1 base, with 9 bases between them. This CDR3 reads CASSIGSSYNEQFF. CDR3 nucleotide sequence: TGTGCCAGCAGCATCGGGAGTTCCTACAATGAGCAGTTCTTC.

This clonotype was detected a few times. The chain couples TRBV28 to TRBJ2-2; 7 bases match TRBD2. The trim removed 3 bases at V and 5 bases at J, leaving 3 bases unmatched. The CDR3 loop spans 14 amino acids. Germline assignment: CDR1 MDHEN and CDR2 SYDVKM. The CDR3 bases are TGTGCCAGCAGTTTTCTTAGCGGGACCGGGGAGCTGTTTTTT. Translation: CASSFLSGTGELFF. The entire variable domain, with the rest obtained from reference TRBV28 and TRBJ2-2, is as follows: DVKVTQSSRYLVKRTGEKVFLECVQDMDHENMFWYRQDPGLGLRLIYFSYDVKMKEKGDIPEGYSVSREKKERFSLILESASTNQTSMYLCASSFLSGTGELFFGEGSRLTVL.

This chain uses TRBV9 with TRBJ2-2, with D unclear. The length of the CDR3 is 13 residues. The germline V and J ends were trimmed by 0 bases and 6 bases, with 6 bases remaining between them. The V gene's germline CDR1 is SGDLS and CDR2 YYNGEE. The CDR3 sequence: CASSVATAGELFF. In DNA form, the CDR3 reads TGTGCCAGCAGCGTAGCTACGGCCGGGGAGCTGTTTTTT.

The sample holds many counts of this clonotype. The chain carries TRBV29-1 and TRBJ2-1; D not certain. The V end was cut by 1 base, the J end by 6 bases, with 16 bases between. In germline, CDR1 is SQVTM, CDR2 ANQGSEA. This CDR3 has 15 amino acids. CDR3 DNA: TGCAGCGTTGAAGGTTTCGAGGAGTGGTCCAATGAGCAGTTCTTC. This gives the protein CSVEGFEEWSNEQFF.

This clonotype was counted between two and nine times. The rearrangement links TRBV29-1 to TRBJ1-5; 8 bases are shared with TRBD1. Losses at the gene ends were 4 bases for V and 2 bases for J; bases not matched to a gene: 7. The CDR3 sequence is 15 residues long. Germline CDR1 reads SQVTM; CDR2 reads ANQGSEA. The CDR3 DNA is TGCAGCGTTGGAACAGGGGGTGAGGGCAATCAGCCCCAGCATTTT. As protein: CSVGTGGEGNQPQHF.

The gene calls are TRBV4-1 and TRBJ2-5, with 7 bases that match TRBD1. V shed 2 bases, J shed 2 bases, and the junction held 5 bases outside the gene matches. Germline V gene lookup returns CDR1 MGHRA and CDR2 YSYEKL. The CDR3 extends over 15 amino acids. The CDR3 here is CASSQPDRRQETQYF. The CDR3 region has the DNA TGCGCCAGCAGCCAACCGGACAGGAGGCAAGAGACCCAGTACTTC.

This clonotype occurred a few times. The CDR3 ends on some other residue instead of the conserved phenylalanine or tryptophan, so this is likely a read error. This sequence joins TRBV7-2 and TRBJ2-5; D perhaps matches TRBD1 (7 bases). Deletions cut 5 bases from V and 2 bases from J, with 24 bases between. Per germline, CDR1 SGHTA and CDR2 FQGNSA. The CDR3 has 18 residues. The CDR3 protein is CASSRLGRGTLKQETQYI. The DNA of the CDR3 is TGTGCCAGCAGCCGCCTGGGCAGGGGGACTCTTAAACAAGAGACCCAGTACATC.

The V gene is TRBV24-1, the J gene TRBJ2-2; tentative D call: TRBD1 (6 bases). CDR1 and CDR2 from the germline V gene are KGHDR and SFDVKD. V lost 3 bases and J lost 3, with 10 bases in between. CDR3 size: 15 residues. The CDR3 spells CATSDRDTYTGELFF. The CDR3 DNA is TGTGCCACCAGTGATCGGGACACCTACACCGGGGAGCTGTTTTTT.

This clonotype has a handful of counts. V is TRBV7-8 and J is TRBJ2-3, with 7 bases matching TRBD2. The length of the CDR3 is 15 residues. V lost 2 bases and J lost 0; bases outside the gene matches: 2. Per the germline V gene, CDR1 is SGHVS and CDR2 is FQNEAQ. Here the CDR3 reads CASSLSGTSTDTQYF. The CDR3 nucleotides read TGTGCCAGCAGCTTAAGCGGGACCAGCACAGATACGCAGTATTTT.

This clonotype appeared a few times. V and J are TRBV28 and TRBJ1-2, with D uncertain. Per germline, CDR1 MDHEN and CDR2 SYDVKM. Trimming shortened V by 7 bases and J by 0 bases, and 12 bases separated the two germline ends. The length of the CDR3 is 14 residues. For the CDR3, the DNA is TGTGCCAGCACCAGAGGAACAGCTAACTATGGCTACACCTTC. Translating it yields CASTRGTANYGYTF.

This chain links TRBV9 with TRBJ1-1; D is ambiguous. This CDR3 is built from 13 residues. Germline V lookup: CDR1 SGDLS, CDR2 YYNGEE. V dropped 0 bases and J dropped 3 bases, with 6 bases sitting between them. The CDR3 sequence is CASSVVWDTEAFF. In DNA, the CDR3 is TGTGCCAGCAGCGTAGTCTGGGACACTGAAGCTTTCTTT.

By share of the sample, this clonotype is medium-sized. The V and J genes are TRBV3-1 and TRBJ2-2, with a possible D match to TRBD2 (6 bases). The length of the CDR3 is 13 residues. V lost 3 bases to trimming and J lost 5 bases, with 7 bases between them. Germline loops: CDR1 LGHDT, CDR2 YNNKEL (reference sequence). CDR3 region: CASSHGGTGELFF. The CDR3 DNA sequence: TGTGCCAGCAGCCACGGGGGTACCGGGGAGCTGTTTTTT.

The sample holds a few counts of this clonotype. The genes are TRBV28 and TRBJ2-7; D unclear. V shed 6 bases and J shed 5 bases, with 11 bases lying between them. Germline CDR1 and CDR2: MDHEN and SYDVKM. This CDR3 is built from 12 residues. The CDR3 DNA sequence: TGTGCCAGCAGCAGACCTCGGAACGAGCAGTACTTC. It specifies CASSRPRNEQYF.